These 10 T cell receptor beta chains originate from one sample sequenced in a study of T cell responses to AZD1222 COVID-19 vaccine. Profiling relied on immunoSEQ multiplex PCR, and the TCRdb table lists in-frame clones only, not all of them. The sample has over 85,000 clones; almost 90% are singletons. Here the sequenced sample was peripheral blood, taken 28 days after the second AZD1222 dose. Receptor source: an adult who received the AZD1222 COVID-19 vaccine.

This clone was recorded only once. V is TRBV6-6 and J is TRBJ2-7; possible D gene TRBD2, 6 bases. CDR3 length: 13 amino acids. V was clipped by 5 bases and J by 1 base, with 9 bases between them. Germline V CDR1 and CDR2: MNHNY, SVGAGI (reference sequence). CDR3 protein: CASSTSSSYEQYF. CDR3 sequence (DNA): TGTGCCAGCAGTACTAGCAGTTCCTACGAGCAGTACTTC.

CDR3 amino acids: CASSIWVSGRETQYF. The CDR3 bases are TGTGCCAGTAGTATCTGGGTCTCGGGGCGAGAGACCCAGTACTTC. The rearrangement joins TRBV19 to TRBJ2-5; the D call may be TRBD1 or TRBD2 (5 bases each). CDR1 LNHDA and CDR2 SQIVND come from the germline V gene (reference sequence). The CDR3 contains 15 residues. The V end was cut by 3 bases, the J end by 4 bases, with 15 bases between.

In DNA, the CDR3 is TGTGCCAGCTCACCACAGGAGAACACCGGGGAGCTGTTTTTT. Protein: CASSPQENTGELFF. The chain carries TRBV18 and TRBJ2-2; no clear D gene. The V gene lost 1 base and the J gene lost 1 base, with 4 bases spanning the gap. The CDR3 covers 14 residues. The V gene's germline CDR1 is KGHSH and CDR2 LQKENI. Full variable domain (rest looked up from reference TRBV18 and TRBJ2-2): NAGVMQNPRHLVRRRGQEARLRCSPMKGHSHVYWYRQLPEEGLKFMVYLQKENIIDESGMPKERFSAEFPKEGPSILRIQQVVRGDSAAYFCASSPQENTGELFFGEGSRLTVL.

The chain uses TRBV29-1 and TRBJ2-7; no clear D gene. The ends were cut back, 7 bases at V and 6 bases at J, with 13 bases in the middle. The CDR3 runs to 11 residues. Per the germline V gene, CDR1 is SQVTM and CDR2 is ANQGSEA. The CDR3 protein is CSAHATLEQYF. The DNA for the CDR3 is TGCAGCGCGCATGCTACTCTCGAGCAGTACTTC.

This chain links TRBV5-8 with TRBJ2-1; TRBD1 matches at 7 bases. The CDR3 loop spans 16 amino acids. V lost 2 bases and J lost 6; bases outside the gene matches: 11. CDR1 is SGHTS and CDR2 is YDEGEE in the germline V gene. CDR3: CASSLLETGWGNEQFF. The CDR3 bases are TGTGCCAGCAGCTTACTCGAGACAGGGTGGGGCAATGAGCAGTTCTTC.

The chain carries TRBV12-3 or TRBV12-4 and TRBJ2-2, with D possibly being TRBD2 (5 bases). The CDR3 is made up of 13 amino acids. Trimming stripped 3 bases from V and 7 bases from J, with 9 bases between. The CDR3 protein is CASSLRVVGELFF. The DNA for the CDR3 is TGTGCCAGCAGTTTGCGGGTGGTCGGGGAGCTGTTTTTT.

This chain joins TRBV5-1 and TRBJ2-2; D is ambiguous. This CDR3 is 14 amino acids long. Per germline, CDR1 SGHRS and CDR2 YFSETQ. V was cut by 9 bases and J by 0 bases, with 12 bases left in between. The CDR3: CATRRFANTGELFF. CDR3 bases: TGCGCCACTCGACGGTTCGCGAACACCGGGGAGCTGTTTTTT.

The rearrangement links TRBV5-4 to TRBJ2-7, with D unresolved. CDR1 and CDR2 (germline): SGHNT, YYREEE (reference sequence). V dropped 4 bases and J dropped 5 bases, with 13 bases sitting between them. This CDR3 comprises 13 residues. CDR3 bases: TGTGCCAGCAGCAAGGCCGGTATCCACGAGCAGTACTTC. Translated, it gives CASSKAGIHEQYF. The full variable domain, completed using reference TRBV5-4 and TRBJ2-7, is ETGVTQSPTHLIKTRGQQVTLRCSSQSGHNTVSWYQQALGQGPQFIFQYYREEENGRGNFPPRFSGLQFPNYSSELNVNALELDDSALYLCASSKAGIHEQYFGPGTRLTVT.

The chain combines TRBV12-3 or TRBV12-4 with TRBJ1-1; D possibly corresponds to TRBD1 (5 bases). The CDR3 is made up of 13 amino acids. V lost 7 bases to trimming and J lost 11 bases, with 20 bases between them. The DNA of the CDR3 is TGTGCCAGCACCGGTTGGCAGGGAGGGATGGCTTTCTTT. It specifies CASTGWQGGMAFF.

J is TRBJ2-7 and V is TRBV11-2; possible D gene TRBD2, 5 bases. Germline V gives CDR1 SGHAT, CDR2 FQNNGV. Trimming took 1 base from V and 2 from J, leaving 15 bases between them. This CDR3 region has 16 residues. CDR3 sequence: CASSLGVGPGTYEQYF. The CDR3, as DNA: TGTGCCAGCAGCTTAGGGGTAGGGCCGGGGACCTACGAGCAGTACTTC.